This T cell receptor beta chain was recorded in a study of glioma-infiltrating T cells after dendritic cell vaccination (dated by TCRdb to about 2016). As for the study more broadly: The cohort included some 15 glioblastoma patients drawn from Phase I and II dendritic cell vaccination trials, of whom 9 were newly diagnosed and 6 had recurrent disease. Tumor-infiltrating lymphocyte content was quantified and tumor and blood repertoires were compared in dendritic cell-vaccinated glioblastoma patients by deep sequencing of TCR beta CDR3 regions. Autologous tumor lysate-pulsed dendritic cell vaccination was administered to the patients between about 2002 and 2013. Survival after dendritic cell vaccination was correlated with TCR sequencing metrics, such as TIL content and the overlap between tumor and blood repertoires. The vaccine was prepared from monocyte-derived dendritic cells that were cultured for around 7 days with IL-4 and GM-CSF and then pulsed overnight with autologous tumor lysate. Patients received three intradermal dendritic cell vaccine injections at biweekly intervals in the arm below the axilla.

The immunoSEQ assay amplified TCRB CDR3 regions from 2 micrograms of genomic DNA, or from all available DNA when less than that amount was available. The multiplex PCR relied on 60 forward primers for TCR V beta segments and 13 reverse primers for J beta segments. Synthetic control templates were spiked into each sample at limiting dilution to estimate reads per starting template. The Illumina HiSeq System generated 87 bp sequencing reads. On the study's bioinformatics: To remove PCR and sequencing errors, closely related sequences were merged with a nearest neighbor algorithm. TCR overlap was defined as the percentage of unique tumor TCR beta sequences that were also found in the peripheral blood of the same patient. In TCRdb, the immuneACCESS table is reduced to in-frame sequences with V and J assigned. These tables do not hold every clone; where another copy was compared, an unresolved V gene accounts for under half, and the others remain unexplained. V, J and clone size are taken as reported in that table, and D and trimming were inferred from the DNA itself. This sample lists roughly 51,000 clones; 85% were detected once. Over 10% of the sample comes from the top ten.

Regarding this clone: Its antigen is not yet known. No much larger clone is present one base from it, and per-base qualities are unavailable.

After removal of 5 bases from V and 3 bases from J, the junction retains 7 bases not matched to a gene. From a lookup of the germline V gene, CDR1 and CDR2 are LGHNA and YSLEER. CDR3 length: 15 amino acids, cysteine to phenylalanine. Just the 45-base CDR3 DNA is kept, in frame starting at base 1. The paper's findings and limits, for the study overall: After dendritic cell vaccination, a higher estimated pretreatment TIL content predicted longer time to progression and overall survival. The cohort was small and heterogeneous, few patients had complete blood and tumor sets, and even fewer had initial-recurrent tumor pairs. No direct relationship between TCR clonality and survival was found, suggesting that a diverse polyclonal response may matter. The response model built on TCR overlap across three groups was characterized as speculative, with prospective validation still needed.

Selection of patients required sufficient residual fresh-frozen tumor tissue and over two years of available survival data. An isocitrate dehydrogenase mutation was not carried by any of the glioblastoma patients, although molecular status was otherwise variable. PBMC collection took place before vaccination, two weeks after the third vaccination, and at tumor progression if progression occurred. The Qiagen DNeasy Blood extraction Kit was used to extract genomic DNA. The chain was built from TRBV4-3 and TRBJ1-1; 9 central nucleotides agree with TRBD1. The sequences come from blood, collected before dendritic cell vaccination. The clonotype comes from a human donor with glioblastoma. This receptor carries the CDR3 CASSSRTGEDTEAFF. The DNA is as follows: TGCGCCAGCAGCTCGCGGACAGGGGAGGACACTGAAGCTTTCTTT.